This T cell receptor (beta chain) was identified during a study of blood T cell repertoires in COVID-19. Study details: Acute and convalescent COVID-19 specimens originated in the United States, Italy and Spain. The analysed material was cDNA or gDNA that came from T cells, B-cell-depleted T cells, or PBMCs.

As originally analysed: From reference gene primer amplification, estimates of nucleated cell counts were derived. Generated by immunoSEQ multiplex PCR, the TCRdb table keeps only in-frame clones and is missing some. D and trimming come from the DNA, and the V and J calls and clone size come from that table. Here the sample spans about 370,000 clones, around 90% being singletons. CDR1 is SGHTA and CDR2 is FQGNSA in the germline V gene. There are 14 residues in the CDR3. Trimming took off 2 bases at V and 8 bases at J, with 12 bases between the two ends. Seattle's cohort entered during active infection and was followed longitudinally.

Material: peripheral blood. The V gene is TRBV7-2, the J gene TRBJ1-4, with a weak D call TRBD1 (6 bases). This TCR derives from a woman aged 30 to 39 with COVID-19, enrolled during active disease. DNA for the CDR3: TGTGCCAGCAGCTTATCAGGGGAAATAGAAAAACTGTTTTTT. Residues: CASSLSGEIEKLFF.